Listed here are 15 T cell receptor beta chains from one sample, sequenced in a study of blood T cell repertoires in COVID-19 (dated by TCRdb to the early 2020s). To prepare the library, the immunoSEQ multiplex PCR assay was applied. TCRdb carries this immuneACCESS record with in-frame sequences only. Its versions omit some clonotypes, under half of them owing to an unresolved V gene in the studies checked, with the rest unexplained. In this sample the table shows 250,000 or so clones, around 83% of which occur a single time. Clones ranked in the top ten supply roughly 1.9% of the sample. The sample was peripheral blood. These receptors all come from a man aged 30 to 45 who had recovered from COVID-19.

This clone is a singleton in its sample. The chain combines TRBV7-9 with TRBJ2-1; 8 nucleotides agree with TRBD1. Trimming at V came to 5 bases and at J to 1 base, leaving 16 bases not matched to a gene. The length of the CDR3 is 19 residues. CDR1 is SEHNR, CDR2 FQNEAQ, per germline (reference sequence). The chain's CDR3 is CASSPAFYYGQGSYNEQFF. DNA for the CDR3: TGTGCCAGCAGCCCCGCGTTTTATTACGGACAGGGATCCTACAATGAGCAGTTCTTC.

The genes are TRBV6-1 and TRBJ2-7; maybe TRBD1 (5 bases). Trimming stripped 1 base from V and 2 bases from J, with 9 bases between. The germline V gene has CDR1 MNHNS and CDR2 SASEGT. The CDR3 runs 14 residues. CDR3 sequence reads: CASSEVRAAYEQYV. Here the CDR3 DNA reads TGTGCCAGCAGTGAAGTCAGGGCCGCCTACGAGCAGTACGTC.

In nucleotides, the CDR3 is TGTGCCAGCAGCGTAGGAACAGAAGATCCCCTCCACTTT. Translated, it gives CASSVGTEDPLHF. The J gene is TRBJ1-6, the V gene TRBV9, with D hard to call. V was pared by 0 bases and J by 13 bases, with 11 bases between. The CDR3 has 13 residues. CDR1 SGDLS and CDR2 YYNGEE come from the germline V gene.

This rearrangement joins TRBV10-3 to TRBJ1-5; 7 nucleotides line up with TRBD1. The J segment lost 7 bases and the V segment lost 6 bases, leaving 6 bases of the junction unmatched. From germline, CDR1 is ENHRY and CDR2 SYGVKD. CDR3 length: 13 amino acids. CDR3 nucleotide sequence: TGTGCCATCAGCGCTGACAGGGAGCAGCCCCAGCATTTT. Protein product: CAISADREQPQHF.

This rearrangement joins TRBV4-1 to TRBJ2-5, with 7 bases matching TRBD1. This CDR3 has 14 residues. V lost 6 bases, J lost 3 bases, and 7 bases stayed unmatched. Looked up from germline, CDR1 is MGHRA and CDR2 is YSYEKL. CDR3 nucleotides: TGCGCCAGCAGGTCTATAGGGACAGAAGAGACCCAGTACTTC. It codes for CASRSIGTEETQYF.

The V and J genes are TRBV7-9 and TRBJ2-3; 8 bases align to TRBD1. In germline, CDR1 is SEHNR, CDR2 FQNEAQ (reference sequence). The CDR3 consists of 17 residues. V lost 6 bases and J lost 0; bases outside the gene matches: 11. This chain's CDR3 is CASRQYGQGPSTDTQYF. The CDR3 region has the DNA TGTGCCAGCAGACAATATGGACAGGGACCCAGCACAGATACGCAGTATTTT.

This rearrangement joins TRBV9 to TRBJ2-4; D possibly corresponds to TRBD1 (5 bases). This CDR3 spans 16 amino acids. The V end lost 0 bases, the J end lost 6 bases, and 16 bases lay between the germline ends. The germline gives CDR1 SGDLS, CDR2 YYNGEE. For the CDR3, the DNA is TGTGCCAGCAGCGTAGGGATGGGGCAGGGCGTAAACATTCAGTACTTC. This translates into CASSVGMGQGVNIQYF.

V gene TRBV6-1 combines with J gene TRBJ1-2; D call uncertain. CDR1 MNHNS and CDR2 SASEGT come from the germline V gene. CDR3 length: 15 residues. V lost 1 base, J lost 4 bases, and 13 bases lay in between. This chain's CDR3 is CASSEVGIQLYGYTF. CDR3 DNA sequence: TGTGCCAGCAGTGAAGTGGGCATCCAGCTCTATGGCTACACCTTC.

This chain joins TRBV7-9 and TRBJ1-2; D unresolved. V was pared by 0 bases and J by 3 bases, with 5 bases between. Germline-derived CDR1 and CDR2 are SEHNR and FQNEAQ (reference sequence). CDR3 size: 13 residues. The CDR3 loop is CASSLARDYGYTF. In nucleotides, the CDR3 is TGTGCCAGCAGCTTAGCGAGAGACTATGGCTACACCTTC.

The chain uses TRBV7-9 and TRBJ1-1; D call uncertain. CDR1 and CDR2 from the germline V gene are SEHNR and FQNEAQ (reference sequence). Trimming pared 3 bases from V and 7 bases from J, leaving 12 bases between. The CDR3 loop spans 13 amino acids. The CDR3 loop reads CASSFVTGGEAFF. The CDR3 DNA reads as TGTGCCAGCAGCTTTGTGACTGGAGGTGAAGCTTTCTTT.

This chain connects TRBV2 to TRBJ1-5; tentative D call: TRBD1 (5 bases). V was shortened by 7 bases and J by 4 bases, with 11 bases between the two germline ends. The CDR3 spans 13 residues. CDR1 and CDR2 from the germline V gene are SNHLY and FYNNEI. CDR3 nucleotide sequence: TGTGCCAGCAAGAGAGCAGGGAATCAGCCCCAGCATTTT. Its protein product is CASKRAGNQPQHF.

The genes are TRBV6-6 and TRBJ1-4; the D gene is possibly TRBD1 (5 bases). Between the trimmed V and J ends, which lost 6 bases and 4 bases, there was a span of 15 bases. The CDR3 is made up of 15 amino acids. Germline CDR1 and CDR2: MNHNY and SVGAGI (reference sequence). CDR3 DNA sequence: TGTGCCAGCAGAACCCCCGGGGGGAGTAATGAAAAACTGTTTTTT. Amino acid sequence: CASRTPGGSNEKLFF.

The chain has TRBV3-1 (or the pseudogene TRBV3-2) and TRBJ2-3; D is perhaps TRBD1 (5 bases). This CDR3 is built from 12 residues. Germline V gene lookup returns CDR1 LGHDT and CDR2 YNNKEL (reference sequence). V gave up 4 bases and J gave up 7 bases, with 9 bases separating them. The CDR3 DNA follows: TGTGCCAGCAGCCTCCAGGGTCATACGCAGTATTTT. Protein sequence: CASSLQGHTQYF.

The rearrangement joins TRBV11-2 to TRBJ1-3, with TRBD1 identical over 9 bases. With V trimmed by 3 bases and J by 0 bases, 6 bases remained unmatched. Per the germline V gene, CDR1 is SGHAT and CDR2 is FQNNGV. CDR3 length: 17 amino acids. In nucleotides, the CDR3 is TGTGCCAGCAGCTTCCTGGGACAGGGATCCTCTGGAAACACCATATATTTT. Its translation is CASSFLGQGSSGNTIYF.

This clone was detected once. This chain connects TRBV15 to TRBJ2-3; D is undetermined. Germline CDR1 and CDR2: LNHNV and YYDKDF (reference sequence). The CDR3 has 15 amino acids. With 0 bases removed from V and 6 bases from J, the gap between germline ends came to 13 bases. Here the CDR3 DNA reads TGTGCCACCAGCAGAGATCGTGCCCAGTGGGATACGCAGTATTTT. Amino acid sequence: CATSRDRAQWDTQYF.